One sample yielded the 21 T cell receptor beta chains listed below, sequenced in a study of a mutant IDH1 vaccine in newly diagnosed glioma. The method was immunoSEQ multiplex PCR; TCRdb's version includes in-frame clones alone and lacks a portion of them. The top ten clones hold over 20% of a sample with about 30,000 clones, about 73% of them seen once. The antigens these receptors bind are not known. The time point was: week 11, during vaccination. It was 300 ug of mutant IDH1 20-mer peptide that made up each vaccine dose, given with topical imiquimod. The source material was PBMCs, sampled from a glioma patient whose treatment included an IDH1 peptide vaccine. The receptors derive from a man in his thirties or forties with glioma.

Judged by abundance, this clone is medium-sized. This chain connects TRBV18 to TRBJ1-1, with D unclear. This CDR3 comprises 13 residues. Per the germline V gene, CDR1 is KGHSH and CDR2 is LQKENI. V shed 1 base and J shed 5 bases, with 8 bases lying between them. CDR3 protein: CASSPQGVTEAFF. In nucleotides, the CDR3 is TGTGCCAGCTCACCACAGGGTGTGACTGAAGCTTTCTTT.

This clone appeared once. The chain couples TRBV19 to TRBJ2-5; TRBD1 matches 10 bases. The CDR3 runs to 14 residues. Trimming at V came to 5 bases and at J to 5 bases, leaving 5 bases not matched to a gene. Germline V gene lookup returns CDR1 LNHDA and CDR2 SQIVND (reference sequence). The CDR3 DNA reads TGTGCCAGTAGTGCGACAGGGGGCCTGGAGACCCAGTACTTC. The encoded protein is CASSATGGLETQYF.

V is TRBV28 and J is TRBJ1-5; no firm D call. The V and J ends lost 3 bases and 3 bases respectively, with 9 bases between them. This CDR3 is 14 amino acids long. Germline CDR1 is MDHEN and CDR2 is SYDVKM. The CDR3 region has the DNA TGTGCCAGCAGTTTGATGGGCGCCAATCAGCCCCAGCATTTT. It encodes CASSLMGANQPQHF.

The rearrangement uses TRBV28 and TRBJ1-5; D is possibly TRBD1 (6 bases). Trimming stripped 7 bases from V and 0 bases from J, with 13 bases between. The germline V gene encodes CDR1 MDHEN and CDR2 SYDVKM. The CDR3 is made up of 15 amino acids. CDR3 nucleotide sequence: TGTGCCAGCACTGTGACAGGATCTAGCAATCAGCCCCAGCATTTT. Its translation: CASTVTGSSNQPQHF.

In nucleotides, the CDR3 is TGTGCCAGCAGCTTACGGACGGTCTCCACTGAAGCTTTCTTT. Protein product: CASSLRTVSTEAFF. The chain recombines TRBV7-8 with TRBJ1-1; D remains unclear. CDR1 is SGHVS and CDR2 is FQNEAQ in the germline V gene. The CDR3 contains 14 residues. V lost 2 bases to trimming and J lost 4 bases, with 11 bases between them.

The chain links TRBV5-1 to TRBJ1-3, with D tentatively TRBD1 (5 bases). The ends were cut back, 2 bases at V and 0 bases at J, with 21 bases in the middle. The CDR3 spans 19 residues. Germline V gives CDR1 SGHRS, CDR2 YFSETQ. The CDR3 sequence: CASSFPKAGGGTSGNTIYF. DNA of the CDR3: TGCGCCAGCAGCTTCCCCAAAGCGGGGGGGGGAACCTCTGGAAACACCATATATTTT.

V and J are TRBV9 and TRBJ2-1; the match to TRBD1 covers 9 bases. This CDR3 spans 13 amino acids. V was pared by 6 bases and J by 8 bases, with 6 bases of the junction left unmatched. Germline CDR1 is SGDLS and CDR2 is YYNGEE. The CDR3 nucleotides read TGTGCCAGCAACCCGACAGGGGGGGATGAGCAGTTCTTC. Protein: CASNPTGGDEQFF.

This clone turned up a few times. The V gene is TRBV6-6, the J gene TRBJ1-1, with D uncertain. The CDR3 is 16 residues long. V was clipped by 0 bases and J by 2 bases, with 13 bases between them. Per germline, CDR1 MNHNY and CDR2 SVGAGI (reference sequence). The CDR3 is CASSYSMGRINTEAFF. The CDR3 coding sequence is TGTGCCAGCAGTTACTCGATGGGCAGAATCAACACTGAAGCTTTCTTT.

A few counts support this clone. The CDR3 bases are TGTGCCAGTAGTATCCGAGGGCTAGCGGGGCTACAAGAGACCCAGTACTTC. Residues: CASSIRGLAGLQETQYF. The chain recombines TRBV19 with TRBJ2-5; 9 nucleotides agree with TRBD2. Germline loops: CDR1 LNHDA, CDR2 SQIVND (reference sequence). Trimming took 3 bases from V and 2 from J; bases not matched to a gene: 10. This CDR3 is 17 amino acids long. The full variable domain, rest sourced from reference TRBV19 and TRBJ2-5, is DGGITQSPKYLFRKEGQNVTLSCEQNLNHDAMYWYRQDPGQGLRLIYYSQIVNDFQKGDIAEGYSVSREKKESFPLTVTSAQKNPTAFYLCASSIRGLAGLQETQYFGPGTRLLVL.

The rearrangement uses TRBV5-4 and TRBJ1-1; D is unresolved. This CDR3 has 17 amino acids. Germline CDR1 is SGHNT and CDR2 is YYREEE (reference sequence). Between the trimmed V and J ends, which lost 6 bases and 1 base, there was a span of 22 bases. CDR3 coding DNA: TGTGCCAGCACCCAGCAACAGCTCAGAAGTCCGAACACTGAAGCTTTCTTT. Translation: CASTQQQLRSPNTEAFF.

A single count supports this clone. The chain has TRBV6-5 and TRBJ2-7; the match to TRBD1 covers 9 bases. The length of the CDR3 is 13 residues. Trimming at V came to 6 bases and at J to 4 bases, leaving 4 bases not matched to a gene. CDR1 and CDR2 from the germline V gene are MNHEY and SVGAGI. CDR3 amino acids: CASRTGGGYEQYF. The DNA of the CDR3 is TGTGCCAGCAGAACAGGGGGCGGATACGAGCAGTACTTC.

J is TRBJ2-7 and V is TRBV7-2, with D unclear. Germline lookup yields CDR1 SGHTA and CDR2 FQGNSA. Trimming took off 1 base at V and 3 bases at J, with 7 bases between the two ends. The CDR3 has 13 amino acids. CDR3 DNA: TGTGCCAGCAGCTTAGATTCGATCTACGAGCAGTACTTC. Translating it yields CASSLDSIYEQYF.

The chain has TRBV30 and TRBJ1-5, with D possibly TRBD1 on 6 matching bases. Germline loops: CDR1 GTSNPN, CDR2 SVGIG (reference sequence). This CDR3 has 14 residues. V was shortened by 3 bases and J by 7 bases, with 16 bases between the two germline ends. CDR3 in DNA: TGTGCCTGGAGGAATCCAGGCGGGGGCCAGCCCCAGCATTTT. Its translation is CAWRNPGGGQPQHF.

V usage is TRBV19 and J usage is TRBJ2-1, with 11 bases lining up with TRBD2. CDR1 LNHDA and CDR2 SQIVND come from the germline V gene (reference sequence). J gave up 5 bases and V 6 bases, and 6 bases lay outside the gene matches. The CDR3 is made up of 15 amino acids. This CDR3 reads CASSTIAGGNNEQFF. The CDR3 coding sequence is TGTGCCAGTAGCACTATAGCGGGGGGGAACAATGAGCAGTTCTTC.

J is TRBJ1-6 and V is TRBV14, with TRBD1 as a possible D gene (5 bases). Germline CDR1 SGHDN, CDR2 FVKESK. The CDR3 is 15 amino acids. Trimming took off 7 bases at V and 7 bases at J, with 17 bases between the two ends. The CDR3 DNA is TGTGCCAGCACCCCCGTACGGGGACTGAATTCACCCCTCCACTTT. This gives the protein CASTPVRGLNSPLHF.

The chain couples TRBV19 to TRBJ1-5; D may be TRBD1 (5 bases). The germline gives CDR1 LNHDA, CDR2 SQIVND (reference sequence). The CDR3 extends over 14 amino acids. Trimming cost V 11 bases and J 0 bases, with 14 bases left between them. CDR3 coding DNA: TGTGCCGGGGGTGGAATCGGTAGCAATCAGCCCCAGCATTTT. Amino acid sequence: CAGGGIGSNQPQHF.

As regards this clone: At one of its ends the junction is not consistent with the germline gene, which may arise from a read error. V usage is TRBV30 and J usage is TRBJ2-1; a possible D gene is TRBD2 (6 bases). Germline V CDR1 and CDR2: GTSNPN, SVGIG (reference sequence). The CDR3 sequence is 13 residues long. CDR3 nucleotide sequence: TGTGCCTCCATGAGGGACTCCTTCAATGAGCAGTTCTTC. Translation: CASMRDSFNEQFF.

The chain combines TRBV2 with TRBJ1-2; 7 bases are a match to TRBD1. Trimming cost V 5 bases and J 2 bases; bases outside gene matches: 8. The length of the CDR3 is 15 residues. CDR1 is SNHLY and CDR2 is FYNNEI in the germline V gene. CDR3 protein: CASSPSRDSNYGYTF. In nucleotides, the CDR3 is TGTGCCAGCAGTCCAAGCCGGGACAGCAACTATGGCTACACCTTC.

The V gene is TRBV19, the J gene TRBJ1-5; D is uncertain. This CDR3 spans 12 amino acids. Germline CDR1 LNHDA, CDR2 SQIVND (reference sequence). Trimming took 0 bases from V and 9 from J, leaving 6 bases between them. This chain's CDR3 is CASSIEQWPQHF. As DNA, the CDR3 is TGTGCCAGTAGTATAGAACAATGGCCCCAGCATTTT. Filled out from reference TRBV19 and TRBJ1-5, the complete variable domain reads DGGITQSPKYLFRKEGQNVTLSCEQNLNHDAMYWYRQDPGQGLRLIYYSQIVNDFQKGDIAEGYSVSREKKESFPLTVTSAQKNPTAFYLCASSIEQWPQHFGDGTRLSIL.

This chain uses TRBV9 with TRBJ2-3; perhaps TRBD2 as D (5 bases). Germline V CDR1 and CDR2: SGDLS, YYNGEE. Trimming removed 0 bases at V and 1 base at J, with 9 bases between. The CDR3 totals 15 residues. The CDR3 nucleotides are TGTGCCAGCAGCGTAGTCACAGCGGGCACAGATACGCAGTATTTT. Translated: CASSVVTAGTDTQYF. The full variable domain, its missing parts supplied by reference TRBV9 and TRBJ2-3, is DSGVTQTPKHLITATGQRVTLRCSPRSGDLSVYWYQQSLDQGLQFLIQYYNGEERAKGNILERFSAQQFPDLHSELNLSSLELGDSALYFCASSVVTAGTDTQYFGPGTRLTVL.

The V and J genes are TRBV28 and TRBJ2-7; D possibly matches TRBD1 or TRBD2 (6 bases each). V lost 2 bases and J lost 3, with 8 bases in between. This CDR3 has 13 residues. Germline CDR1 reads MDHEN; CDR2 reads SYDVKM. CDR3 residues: CASSLGGGYEQYF. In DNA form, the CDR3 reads TGTGCCAGCAGTTTAGGAGGGGGCTACGAGCAGTACTTC. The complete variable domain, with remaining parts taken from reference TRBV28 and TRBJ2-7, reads DVKVTQSSRYLVKRTGEKVFLECVQDMDHENMFWYRQDPGLGLRLIYFSYDVKMKEKGDIPEGYSVSREKKERFSLILESASTNQTSMYLCASSLGGGYEQYFGPGTRLTVT.